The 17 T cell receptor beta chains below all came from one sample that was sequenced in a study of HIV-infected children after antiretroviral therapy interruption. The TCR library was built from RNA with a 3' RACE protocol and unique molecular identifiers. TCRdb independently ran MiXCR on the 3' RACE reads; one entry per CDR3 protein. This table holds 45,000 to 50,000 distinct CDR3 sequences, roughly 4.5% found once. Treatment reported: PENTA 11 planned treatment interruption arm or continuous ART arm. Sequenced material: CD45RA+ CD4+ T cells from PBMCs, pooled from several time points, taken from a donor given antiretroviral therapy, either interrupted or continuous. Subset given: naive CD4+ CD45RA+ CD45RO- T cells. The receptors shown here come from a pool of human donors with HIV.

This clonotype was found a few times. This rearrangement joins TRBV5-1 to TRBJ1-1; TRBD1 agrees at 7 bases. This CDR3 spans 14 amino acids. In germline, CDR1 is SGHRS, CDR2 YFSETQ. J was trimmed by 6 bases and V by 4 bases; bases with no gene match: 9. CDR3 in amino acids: CASSQTTGRPEAFF. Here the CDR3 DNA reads TGCGCCAGCAGCCAAACGACAGGGAGGCCTGAAGCTTTCTTT.

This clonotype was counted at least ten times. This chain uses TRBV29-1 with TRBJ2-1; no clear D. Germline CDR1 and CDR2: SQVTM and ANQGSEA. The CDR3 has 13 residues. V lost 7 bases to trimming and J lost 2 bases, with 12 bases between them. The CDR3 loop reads CSGARAAYNEQFF. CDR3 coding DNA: TGCAGCGGGGCCCGGGCTGCCTACAATGAGCAGTTCTTC.

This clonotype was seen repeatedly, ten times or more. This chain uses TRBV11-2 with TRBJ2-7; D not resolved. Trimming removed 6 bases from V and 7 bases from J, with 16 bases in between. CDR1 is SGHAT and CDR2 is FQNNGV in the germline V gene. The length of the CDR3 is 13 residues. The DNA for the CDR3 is TGTGCCAGCAGAAGAATTTCTAGACCAGAGCAGTACTTC. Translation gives CASRRISRPEQYF. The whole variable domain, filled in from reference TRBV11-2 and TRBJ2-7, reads EAGVAQSPRYKIIEKRQSVAFWCNPISGHATLYWYQQILGQGPKLLIQFQNNGVVDDSQLPKDRFSAERLKGVDSTLKIQPAKLEDSAVYLCASRRISRPEQYFGPGTRLTVT.

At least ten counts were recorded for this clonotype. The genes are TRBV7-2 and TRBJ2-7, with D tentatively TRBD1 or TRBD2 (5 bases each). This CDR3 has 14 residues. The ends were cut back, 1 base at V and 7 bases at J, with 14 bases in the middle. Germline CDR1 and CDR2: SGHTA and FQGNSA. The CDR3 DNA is TGTGCCAGCAGCTTAGAAGGGACGGCGAGTGAGCAGTACTTC. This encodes CASSLEGTASEQYF.

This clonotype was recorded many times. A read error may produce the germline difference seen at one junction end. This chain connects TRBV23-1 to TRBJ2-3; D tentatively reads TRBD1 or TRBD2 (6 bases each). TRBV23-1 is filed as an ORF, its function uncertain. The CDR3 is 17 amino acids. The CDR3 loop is CSSSQSEGGYSAETLYF. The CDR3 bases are TGCTCCAGCAGTCAATCGGAGGGGGGTTATAGTGCAGAAACGCTGTATTTT.

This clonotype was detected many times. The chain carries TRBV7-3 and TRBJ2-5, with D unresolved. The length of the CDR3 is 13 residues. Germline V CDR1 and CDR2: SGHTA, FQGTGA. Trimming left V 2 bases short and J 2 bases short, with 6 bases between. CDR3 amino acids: CASSLARQETQYF. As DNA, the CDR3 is TGTGCCAGCAGCTTAGCGCGGCAAGAGACCCAGTACTTC.

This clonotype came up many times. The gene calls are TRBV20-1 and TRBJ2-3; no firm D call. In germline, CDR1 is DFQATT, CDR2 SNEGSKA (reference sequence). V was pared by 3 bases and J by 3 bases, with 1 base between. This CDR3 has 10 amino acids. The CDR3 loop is CSARTDTQYF. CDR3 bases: TGCAGTGCTAGGACAGATACGCAGTATTTT.

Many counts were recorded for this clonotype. CDR3 sequence reads: CATSDSGQGASKLFF. The CDR3 DNA sequence: TGTGCCACCAGTGACTCTGGACAGGGGGCGTCAAAACTGTTTTTT. This chain uses TRBV24-1 with TRBJ1-4; 11 nucleotides match TRBD1. The CDR3 length is 15 residues. After removal of 4 bases from V and 10 bases from J, the junction contained 7 bases not matched to a gene. Germline V gives CDR1 KGHDR, CDR2 SFDVKD.

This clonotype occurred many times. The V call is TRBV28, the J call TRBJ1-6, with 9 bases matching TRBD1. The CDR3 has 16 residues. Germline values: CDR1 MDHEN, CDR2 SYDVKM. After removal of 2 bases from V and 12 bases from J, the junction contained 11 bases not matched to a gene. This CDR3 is CASSLITGGEGVPLHF. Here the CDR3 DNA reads TGTGCCAGCAGTTTAATTACAGGGGGCGAGGGGGTACCCCTCCACTTT.

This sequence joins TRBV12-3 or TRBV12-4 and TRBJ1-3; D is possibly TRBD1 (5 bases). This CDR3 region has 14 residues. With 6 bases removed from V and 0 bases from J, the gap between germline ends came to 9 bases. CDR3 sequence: CASRRQSSGNTIYF. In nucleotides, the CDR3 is TGTGCCAGCAGGAGACAGAGCTCTGGAAACACCATATATTTT.

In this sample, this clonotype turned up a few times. CDR3 bases: TGTGCCAGCAGTTTTTTCCGGACAGGGGGCGATGAGCAGTTCTTC. It codes for CASSFFRTGGDEQFF. The gene calls are TRBV28 and TRBJ2-1, with 11 bases identical to TRBD1. Germline-derived CDR1 and CDR2 are MDHEN and SYDVKM. Germline trimming cut 3 bases from V and 8 bases from J; bases unmatched to any gene: 6. The CDR3 length is 15 residues. The full variable domain, rest sourced from reference TRBV28 and TRBJ2-1, is DVKVTQSSRYLVKRTGEKVFLECVQDMDHENMFWYRQDPGLGLRLIYFSYDVKMKEKGDIPEGYSVSREKKERFSLILESASTNQTSMYLCASSFFRTGGDEQFFGPGTRLTVL.

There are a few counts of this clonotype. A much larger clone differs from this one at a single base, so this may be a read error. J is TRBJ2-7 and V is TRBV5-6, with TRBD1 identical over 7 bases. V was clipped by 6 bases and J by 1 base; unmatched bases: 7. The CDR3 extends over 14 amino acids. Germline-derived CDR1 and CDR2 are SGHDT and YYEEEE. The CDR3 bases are TGTGCCAGCATCTTCCGGGACAGTTCCTACGAGCAGTACTTC. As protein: CASIFRDSSYEQYF.

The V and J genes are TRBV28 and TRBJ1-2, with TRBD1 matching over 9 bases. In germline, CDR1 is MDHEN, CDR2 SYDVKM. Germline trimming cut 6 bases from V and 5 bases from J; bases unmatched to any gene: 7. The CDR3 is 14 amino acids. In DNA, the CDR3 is TGTGCCAGCAGGGCCCGGGACAGGGTATATGGCTACACCTTC. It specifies CASRARDRVYGYTF.

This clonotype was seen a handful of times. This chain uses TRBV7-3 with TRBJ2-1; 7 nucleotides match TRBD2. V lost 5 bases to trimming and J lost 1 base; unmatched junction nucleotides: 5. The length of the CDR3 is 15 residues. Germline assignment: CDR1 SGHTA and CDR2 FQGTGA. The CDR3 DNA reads TGTGCCAGCAGCCCCCTTAGCGGGTCCTACAATGAGCAGTTCTTC. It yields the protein CASSPLSGSYNEQFF.

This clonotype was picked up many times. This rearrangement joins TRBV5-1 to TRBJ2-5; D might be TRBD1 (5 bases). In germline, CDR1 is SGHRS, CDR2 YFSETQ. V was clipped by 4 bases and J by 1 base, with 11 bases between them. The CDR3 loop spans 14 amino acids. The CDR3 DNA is TGCGCCAGCAGCGAAGGACAATCCCAAGAGACCCAGTACTTC. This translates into CASSEGQSQETQYF.

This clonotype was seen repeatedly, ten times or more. Here the CDR3 DNA reads TGTGCCTGGAGTGCGGGGGCCGAGCAGTACTTC. This codes for CAWSAGAEQYF. J is TRBJ2-7 and V is TRBV30; D may be TRBD1 or TRBD2 (6 bases each). The V end was cut by 1 base, the J end by 6 bases, with 7 bases between. Germline V gene lookup returns CDR1 GTSNPN and CDR2 SVGIG (reference sequence). This CDR3 has 11 residues.

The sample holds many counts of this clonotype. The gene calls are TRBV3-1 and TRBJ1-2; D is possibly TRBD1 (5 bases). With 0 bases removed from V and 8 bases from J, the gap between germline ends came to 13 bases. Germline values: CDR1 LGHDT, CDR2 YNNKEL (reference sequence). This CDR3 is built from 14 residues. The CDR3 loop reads CASSQDLTGRGYTF. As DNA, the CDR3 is TGTGCCAGCAGCCAAGATCTAACAGGCCGGGGCTACACCTTC.